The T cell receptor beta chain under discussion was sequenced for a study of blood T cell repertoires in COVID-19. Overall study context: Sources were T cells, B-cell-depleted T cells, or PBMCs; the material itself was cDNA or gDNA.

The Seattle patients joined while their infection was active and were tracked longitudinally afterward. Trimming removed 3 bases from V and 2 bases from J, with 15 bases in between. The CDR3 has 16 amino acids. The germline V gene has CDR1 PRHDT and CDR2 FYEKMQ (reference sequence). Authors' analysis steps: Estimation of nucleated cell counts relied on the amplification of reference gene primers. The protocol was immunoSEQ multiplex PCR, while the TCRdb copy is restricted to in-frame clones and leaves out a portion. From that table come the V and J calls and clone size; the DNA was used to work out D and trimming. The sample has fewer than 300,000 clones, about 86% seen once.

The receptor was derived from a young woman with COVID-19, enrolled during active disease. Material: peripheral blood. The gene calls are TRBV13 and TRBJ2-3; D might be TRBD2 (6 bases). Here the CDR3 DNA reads TGTGCCAGCAGCTTCTCCCGGGACTTCCCCACAGATACGCAGTATTTT. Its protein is CASSFSRDFPTDTQYF.